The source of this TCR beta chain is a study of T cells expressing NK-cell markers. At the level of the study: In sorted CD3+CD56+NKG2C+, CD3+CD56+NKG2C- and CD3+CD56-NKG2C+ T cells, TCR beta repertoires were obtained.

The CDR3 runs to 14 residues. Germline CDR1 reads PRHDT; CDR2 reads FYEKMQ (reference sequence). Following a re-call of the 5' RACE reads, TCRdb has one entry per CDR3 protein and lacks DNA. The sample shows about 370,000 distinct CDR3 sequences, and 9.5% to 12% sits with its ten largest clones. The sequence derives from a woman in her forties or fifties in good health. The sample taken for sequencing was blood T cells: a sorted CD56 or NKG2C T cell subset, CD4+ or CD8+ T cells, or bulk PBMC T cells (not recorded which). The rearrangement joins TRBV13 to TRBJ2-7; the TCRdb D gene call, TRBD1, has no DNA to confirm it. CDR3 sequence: CASSFWGPSYEQYF.